This T cell receptor beta chain was profiled in a study of blood T cell repertoires in COVID-19. Study context: The study drew acute and convalescent COVID-19 samples from the United States, Italy and Spain.

Per the original methods: Amplification of reference gene primers was used by the study to estimate nucleated cell counts. Using immunoSEQ multiplex PCR, the repertoire was profiled, and TCRdb retains in-frame clones only, with some absent. The V and J calls and clone size were taken over from that table, and D and trimming were inferred from the DNA. The sample records some 60,000 clones, around 83% being singletons. This clone turned up a few times. The CDR3 runs 15 residues. CDR1 and CDR2 from the germline V gene are SEHNR and FQNEAQ (reference sequence). Trimming took 5 bases from V and 0 from J, leaving 11 bases between them.

Sequencing was performed on peripheral blood. The J gene is TRBJ1-5, the V gene TRBV7-9; possible D gene TRBD1, 6 bases. This TCR was sampled from a human donor in a cohort sampled during active COVID-19. The CDR3, as DNA: TGTGCCAGCAGCGCCAGGGGTGATAGCAATCAGCCCCAGCATTTT. Protein: CASSARGDSNQPQHF.